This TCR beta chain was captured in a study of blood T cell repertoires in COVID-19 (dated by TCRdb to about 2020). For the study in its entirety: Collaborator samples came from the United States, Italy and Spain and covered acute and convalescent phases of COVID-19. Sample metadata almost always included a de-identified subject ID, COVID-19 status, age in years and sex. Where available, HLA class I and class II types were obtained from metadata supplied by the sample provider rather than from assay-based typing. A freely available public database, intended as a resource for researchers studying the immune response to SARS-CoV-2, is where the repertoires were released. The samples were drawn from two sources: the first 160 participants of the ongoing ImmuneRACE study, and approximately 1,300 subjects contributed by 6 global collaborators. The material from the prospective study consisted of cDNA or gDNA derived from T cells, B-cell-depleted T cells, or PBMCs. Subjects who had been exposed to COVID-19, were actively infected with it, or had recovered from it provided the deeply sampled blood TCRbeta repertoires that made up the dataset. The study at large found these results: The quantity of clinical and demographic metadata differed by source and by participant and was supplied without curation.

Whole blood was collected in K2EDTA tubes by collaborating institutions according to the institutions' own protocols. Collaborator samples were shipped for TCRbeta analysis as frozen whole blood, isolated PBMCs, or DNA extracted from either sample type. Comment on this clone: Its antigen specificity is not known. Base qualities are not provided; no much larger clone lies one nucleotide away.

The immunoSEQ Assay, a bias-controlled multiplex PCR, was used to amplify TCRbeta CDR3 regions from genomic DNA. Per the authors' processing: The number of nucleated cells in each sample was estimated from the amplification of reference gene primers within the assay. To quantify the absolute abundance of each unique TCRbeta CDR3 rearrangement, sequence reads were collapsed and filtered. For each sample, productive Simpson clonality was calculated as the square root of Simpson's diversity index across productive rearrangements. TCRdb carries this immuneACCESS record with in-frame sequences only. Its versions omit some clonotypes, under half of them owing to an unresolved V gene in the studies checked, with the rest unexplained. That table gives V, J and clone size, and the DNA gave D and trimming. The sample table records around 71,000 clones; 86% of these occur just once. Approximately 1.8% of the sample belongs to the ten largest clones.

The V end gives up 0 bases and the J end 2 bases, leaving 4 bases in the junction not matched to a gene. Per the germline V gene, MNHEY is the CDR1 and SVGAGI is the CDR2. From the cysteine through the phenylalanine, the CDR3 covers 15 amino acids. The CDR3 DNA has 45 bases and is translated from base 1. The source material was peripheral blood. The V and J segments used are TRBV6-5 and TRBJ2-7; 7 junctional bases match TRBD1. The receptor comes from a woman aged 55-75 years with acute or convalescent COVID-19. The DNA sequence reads TGTGCCAGCAGTTACTCGTGGCAGGGGGCCTACGAGCAGTACTTC. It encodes CASSYSWQGAYEQYF.